The entry below describes one T cell receptor (beta chain). The antigen is not known. These data originate in a study of cytotoxic CD8 clonotypes in ibrutinib-treated CLL. TCRdb's copy holds only in-frame clones and misses some; the assay was immunoSEQ multiplex PCR. The table lists a few hundred thousand clones, 60% to 75% of them singletons. The study's findings and limits: Under therapy, public clonotypes either contracted or stayed stable, and they were uncommon. While tracking circulating CD8+ T-cell counts, baseline clonality exceeded that of age-matched healthy donors.

The CDR3 spans 14 residues. Germline V gene sequence: CDR1 MDHEN, CDR2 SYDVKM. V lost 6 bases and J lost 9; bases outside the gene matches: 8. The sequences come from PBMCs, collected after 24 months of ibrutinib treatment. The TCR comes from a human donor with chronic lymphocytic leukemia. The chain is built from TRBV28 and TRBJ2-2; 9 positions agree with TRBD1. For the CDR3, the DNA is TGTGCCAGCAGACTGGGACAGGGAAACAGGGAGCTGTTTTTT. This gives the protein CASRLGQGNRELFF.